This TCR beta chain was documented in a study of CD8+ T cells in alopecia areata (dated by TCRdb to between 2018 and 2020). For the study in its entirety: In both human patients and the C3H/HeJ mouse model, the study applied high-throughput TCRbeta sequencing to look at T cell clonal expansion in alopecia areata. Scalp tissue and sorted CD4+ and CD8+ peripheral blood T cells from patchy and totalis/universalis alopecia areata patients and from healthy controls were covered by human TCRbeta sequencing. Clonality in the scalp was compared among normal scalp (n=4), patchy alopecia areata scalp (n=8), and alopecia totalis/universalis scalp (n=8). RNA was extracted with the PAXgene miRNA kit for fixed scalp, the miRNeasy kit for PBMCs, and the RNeasy kit for mouse skin. TCRbeta CDR3 regions were amplified by immunoSEQ multiplex PCR using 35 Vbeta forward and 13 Jbeta reverse primers.

The method behind the library was the immunoSEQ multiplex PCR assay. To provide template for TCR sequencing, every sample had RNA extracted and reverse transcribed into cDNA. SuperScript III was used for first-strand cDNA synthesis, primed with a 2:1 mix of oligo-dT and random hexamers. Amplification bias was assessed with a synthetic immune receptor repertoire, and residual bias was removed computationally. The paper's processing steps were these. Raw reads were preprocessed to remove errors, and CDR3 was defined according to IMGT conventions as the region from the conserved cysteine to phenylalanine. Clonality was calculated as 1 minus Shannon entropy normalized by log2 of the number of productive unique TCRs. Scalp TCRbeta sequences were cross-referenced with sorted blood CD4 and CD8 repertoires so that the CD4 or CD8 identity of scalp clones could be inferred. TCRdb provides this immuneACCESS table in a form limited to in-frame rearrangements. Some clones are lacking; in checked studies, under half of them reflect an unresolved V gene, and why the rest are absent is not known. The V and J calls and clone size were taken over from that table, and D and trimming were inferred from the DNA. This sample lists some 180,000 clones; around 50% were detected once. Of the sample, 4.5% to 6% falls within the top ten clones.

At the junction V is shortened by 4 bases and J by 0 bases, with 16 bases in between. The CDR3 goes from the cysteine to the phenylalanine over 17 residues. The CDR3 DNA has 51 bases and is translated from base 1. CDR1 SGHRS and CDR2 YFSETQ were looked up in the germline V gene. About this clone: Its antigen is currently not known. Base qualities are not at hand, and no much larger clone is one base apart.

PBMCs were isolated by density centrifugation and stained for CD3, CD4 and CD8, after which CD4+ and CD8+ T cells were sorted on a FACSAria. Scalp biopsies and blood samples were provided by unaffected controls. Overall study results and their limits: Higher clonality and more expanded CD8+ clones were observed in lesional scalp than in normal scalp, particularly in alopecia totalis/universalis, a finding suggestive of antigenic drive. Shared TCR sequences between patients were less evident than in mice, which may be partly attributable to HLA diversity in the patient population. Unlike mouse skin, which is dominated by gammadelta T cells, normal human skin has resident alphabeta T cells that are also sequenced, and this complicates analysis of the scalp TCR repertoire.

Sequences were obtained from CD8+ T cells sorted from blood. The TCR was taken from a human donor in good health. Recombination joined TRBV5-1 with TRBJ1-4; matching of 6 bases hints at TRBD1 as the D gene. Here is the DNA: TGCGCCAGCAGCCATTCAGGGGCCTTTGCAACTAATGAAAAACTGTTTTTT. This gives the protein CASSHSGAFATNEKLFF.